The rows below give T cell receptor beta chains drawn from one sample of a study of cytomegalovirus exposure and HLA in healthy donors. Assay used: immunoSEQ multiplex PCR; TCRdb lists only in-frame clones, some missing. The sample includes about 89,000 clones, around 77% of them seen just once. The specimen sequenced was PBMCs. The origin of the receptors is a young man in good health and CMV-seronegative. Each CDR3 is given with its conserved first and last residue. The D gene is left open where the match is weak. Clone size is not always given. Where it is, it says once, few, many or a class for expanded clones.

11 | TRBJ2-1 | TRBV28 | - | - | TGTGCCAGCAGTTTTCGGTTTCAGCAGTTCTTC | CASSFRFQQFF
13 | TRBJ1-1 | TRBV10-3 | once | TRBD1 | TGTGCCAGCAGTTACTCGGGACAGGGTGAAGCTTTCTTT | CASSYSGQGEAFF
15 | TRBJ2-7 | TRBV14 | few | TRBD1 | TGTGCCAGCAGCCGTACGGGACAGAGCTCCTACGAGCAGTACTTC | CASSRTGQSSYEQYF
16 | TRBJ2-3 | TRBV11-2 | - | TRBD2 | TGTGCCAGCAGCTTTAGCGGGAGGGCCGGCACAGATACGCAGTATTTT | CASSFSGRAGTDTQYF
15 | TRBJ2-5 | TRBV5-4 | - | TRBD1 | TGTGCCAGCAGCTTGGGACAGGGAAGTTTAGAGACCCAGTACTTC | CASSLGQGSLETQYF
13 | TRBJ2-1 | TRBV7-9 | - | TRBD2 | TGTGCCAGCAGCTTCGATAGCGGGAATGAGCAGTTCTTC | CASSFDSGNEQFF
16 | TRBJ1-1 | TRBV5-1 | - | TRBD1 | TGCGCCAGCAGCTTACAATCCGGGACAGTGAAGCCTGAAGCTTTCTTT | CASSLQSGTVKPEAFF
17 | TRBJ2-3 | TRBV6-4 | - | - | TGTGCCAGCAGTGACTCGCCACAAAGGGGGAGGGGGGATACGCAGTATTTT | CASSDSPQRGRGDTQYF
14 | TRBJ2-3 | TRBV6-5 | - | TRBD1 | TGTGCCAGCAGCGGACAGGCCAGCACAGATACGCAGTATTTT | CASSGQASTDTQYF
15 | TRBJ2-7 | TRBV2 | - | TRBD1 | TGTGCCAGCAGTACGCTCCAGGACAGGGGGCACGAGCAGTACTTC | CASSTLQDRGHEQYF
15 | TRBJ2-3 | TRBV28 | few | - | TGTGCCAGCAGTTCCGACAGACCAAGCACAGATACGCAGTATTTT | CASSSDRPSTDTQYF
13 | TRBJ2-1 | TRBV7-8 | - | - | TGTGCCAGCAGCTTAGTAGAGAGGAATGAGCAGTTCTTC | CASSLVERNEQFF
16 | TRBJ2-1 | TRBV5-1 | - | TRBD2 | TGCGCCAGCAGCTTGTTGAGGGCGGGAGGTATGAATGAGCAGTTCTTC | CASSLLRAGGMNEQFF
14 | TRBJ2-7 | TRBV18 | few | - | TGTGCCAGCTCCCCGGGTATCACACGGTACGAGCAGTACTTC | CASSPGITRYEQYF
13 | TRBJ2-1 | TRBV6-5 | - | - | TGTGCCAGCAGTGACGGGAAAGTTAATGAGCAGTTCTTC | CASSDGKVNEQFF
16 | TRBJ1-5 | TRBV28 | - | TRBD1 | TGTGCCAGCAGGGGACAGGGTATCTATAGCAATCAGCCCCAGCATTTT | CASRGQGIYSNQPQHF
13 | TRBJ2-3 | TRBV19 | few | TRBD1 | TGTGCCAGTAGTATGCAGGGGGCAGATACGCAGTATTTT | CASSMQGADTQYF
15 | TRBJ2-5 | TRBV2 | - | TRBD2 | TGTGCCAGCAGAGGTTTAGCGGGAGCGGGTGAGACCCAGTACTTC | CASRGLAGAGETQYF
16 | TRBJ2-1 | TRBV7-9 | - | TRBD2 | TGTGCCAGCCGGGGGATAGCGGGTCTGAGCGACAATGAGCAGTTCTTC | CASRGIAGLSDNEQFF
13 | TRBJ1-3 | TRBV6-1 | - | - | TGTGCCAGCAGGAAGGAGGGGGGAAACACCATATATTTT | CASRKEGGNTIYF
15 | TRBJ2-7 | TRBV6-1 | - | - | TGTGCCAGCAGACCCACCACCGCGAGCTCCTACGAGCAGTACTTC | CASRPTTASSYEQYF
17 | TRBJ2-2 | TRBV6-1 | - | - | TGTGCCAGCAGTGGAAAGGGGGTGGGTCTAGACACCGGGGAGCTGTTTTTT | CASSGKGVGLDTGELFF
15 | TRBJ2-7 | TRBV19 | - | TRBD2 | TGTGCCAGTAGACGATTAGCGGGGCCCTCCTACGAGCAGTACTTC | CASRRLAGPSYEQYF
14 | TRBJ2-7 | TRBV9 | few | TRBD1 | TGTGCCAGCAGCGTAGACGAGGGGGCTTACGAGCAGTACTTC | CASSVDEGAYEQYF
15 | TRBJ2-3 | TRBV5-1 | - | - | TGCGCCAGCAGCTTGGCCGATTGGGGGCCGGATACGCAGTATTTT | CASSLADWGPDTQYF
14 | TRBJ2-7 | TRBV5-4 | - | - | TGTGCCAGCAGCTTGGCGGACGGGAAATACGAGCAGTACTTC | CASSLADGKYEQYF
14 | TRBJ2-1 | TRBV11-2 | - | TRBD2 | TGTGCCAGCGGAATGGGGGGGTCCTACAATGAGCAGTTCTTC | CASGMGGSYNEQFF
14 | TRBJ1-5 | TRBV6-1 | - | - | TGTGCCAGCAGTTCCGGCAGGGTTCATCAGCCCCAGCATTTT | CASSSGRVHQPQHF
15 | TRBJ2-7 | TRBV7-8 | - | TRBD1 | TGTGCCAGCAGCTTAGGTCTAGGGGGCCTTGGCGAGCAGTACTTC | CASSLGLGGLGEQYF
15 | TRBJ2-7 | TRBV7-6 | - | - | TGTGCCAGCAGCTTATTACAGGGTGTTCTTTACGAGCAGTACTTC | CASSLLQGVLYEQYF
16 | TRBJ2-7 | TRBV6-5 | - | - | TGTGCCAGCAGTTACTCTGCTCCCGAGAGGGCCTACGAGCAGTACTTC | CASSYSAPERAYEQYF
15 | TRBJ2-2 | TRBV27 | once | TRBD1 | TGTGCCAGCAGTTTCAACAGGGGTGGCACCGGGGAGCTGTTTTTT | CASSFNRGGTGELFF
15 | TRBJ1-5 | TRBV5-1 | - | - | TGCGCCAGCAGCTTCGGGGGGGATAGCAATCAGCCCCAGCATTTT | CASSFGGDSNQPQHF
18 | TRBJ1-1 | TRBV19 | - | TRBD1 | TGTGCCAGTAGTAGTCGGGACAGGTCACCAATCACTGACACTGAAGCTTTCTTT | CASSSRDRSPITDTEAFF
14 | TRBJ2-4 | TRBV27 | - | TRBD2 | TGTGCCAGCGGTGTGGCGGGAGAGTATAACATTCAGTACTTC | CASGVAGEYNIQYF
15 | TRBJ2-3 | TRBV4-3 | - | TRBD2 | TGCGCCAGCAGCCAAGCTAGCGGGGGGGCGGATACGCAGTATTTT | CASSQASGGADTQYF
14 | TRBJ1-2 | TRBV6-4 | - | TRBD1 | TGTGCCAGCAGGGAGGGGGCAGACGGCTATGGCTACACCTTC | CASREGADGYGYTF
15 | TRBJ1-5 | TRBV6-5 | few | TRBD1 | TGTGCCAGCAGTTACTCGTCGGCAGGGGGTCAGCCCCAGCATTTT | CASSYSSAGGQPQHF